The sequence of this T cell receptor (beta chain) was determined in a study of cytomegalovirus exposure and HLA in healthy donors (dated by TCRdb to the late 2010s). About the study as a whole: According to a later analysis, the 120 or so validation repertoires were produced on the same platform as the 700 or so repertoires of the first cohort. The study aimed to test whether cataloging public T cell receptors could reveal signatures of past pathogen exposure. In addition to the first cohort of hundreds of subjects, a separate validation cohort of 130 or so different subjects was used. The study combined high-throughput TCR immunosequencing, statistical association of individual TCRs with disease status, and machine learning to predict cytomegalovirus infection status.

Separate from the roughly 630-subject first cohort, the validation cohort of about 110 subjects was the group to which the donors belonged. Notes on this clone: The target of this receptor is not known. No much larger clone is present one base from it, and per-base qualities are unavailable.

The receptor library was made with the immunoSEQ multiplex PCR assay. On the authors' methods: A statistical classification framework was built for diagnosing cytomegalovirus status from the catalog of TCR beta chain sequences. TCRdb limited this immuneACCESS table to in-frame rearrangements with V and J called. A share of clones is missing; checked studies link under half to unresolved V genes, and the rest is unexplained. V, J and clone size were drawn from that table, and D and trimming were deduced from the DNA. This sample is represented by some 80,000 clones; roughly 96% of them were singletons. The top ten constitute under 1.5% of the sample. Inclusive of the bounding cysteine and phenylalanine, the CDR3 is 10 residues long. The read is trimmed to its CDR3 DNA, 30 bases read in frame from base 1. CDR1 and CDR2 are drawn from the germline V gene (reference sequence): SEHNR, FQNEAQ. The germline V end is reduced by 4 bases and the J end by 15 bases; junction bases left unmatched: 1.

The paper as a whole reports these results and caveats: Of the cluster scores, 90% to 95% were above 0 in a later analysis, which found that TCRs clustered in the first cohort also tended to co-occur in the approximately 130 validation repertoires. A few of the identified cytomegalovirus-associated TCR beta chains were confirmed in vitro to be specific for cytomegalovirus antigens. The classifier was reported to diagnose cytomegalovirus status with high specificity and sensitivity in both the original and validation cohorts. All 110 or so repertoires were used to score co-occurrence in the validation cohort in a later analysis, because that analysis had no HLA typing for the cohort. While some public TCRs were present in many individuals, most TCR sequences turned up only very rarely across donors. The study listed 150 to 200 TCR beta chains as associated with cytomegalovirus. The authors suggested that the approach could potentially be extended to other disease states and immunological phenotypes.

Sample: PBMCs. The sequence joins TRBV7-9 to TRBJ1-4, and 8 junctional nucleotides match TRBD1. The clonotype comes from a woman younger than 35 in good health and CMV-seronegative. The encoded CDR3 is CASSSDRVFF. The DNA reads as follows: TGTGCCAGCAGCTCGGACAGGGTGTTTTTT.